Below, 10 T cell receptor beta chains from the same sample are listed, as sequenced in a study of blood T cell repertoires in COVID-19. Data came from immunoSEQ multiplex PCR; TCRdb stores just in-frame clones and leaves some out. Among 40,000 or so clones, around four fifths were seen once, and the ten largest hold around 4.8%. Specimen: peripheral blood. The receptor set was obtained from a man aged 50-59 years with active COVID-19.

V usage is TRBV10-3 and J usage is TRBJ2-3, with TRBD2 identical over 9 bases. Germline lookup yields CDR1 ENHRY and CDR2 SYGVKD. Trimming took 2 bases from V and 4 from J; bases not matched to a gene: 7. The CDR3 is 16 residues long. Written as DNA, the CDR3 is TGTGCCATCAGTGAGAGCGGGGGGCGCCACGCAGATACGCAGTATTTT. The encoded protein is CAISESGGRHADTQYF.

This clone was counted only a few times. The sample has other DNA sequences that encode this CDR3 too. The chain uses TRBV3-1 (or the pseudogene TRBV3-2) and TRBJ2-7; D unresolved. V lost 1 base and J 2 bases, leaving 3 bases between the germline ends. The CDR3 has 12 amino acids. Germline-derived CDR1 and CDR2 are LGHDT and YNNKEL (reference sequence). The CDR3 loop reads CASSQVAYEQYF. CDR3 bases: TGTGCCAGCAGCCAAGTCGCCTACGAGCAGTACTTC.

CDR3 residues: CASSVQGSTNEKLFF. The CDR3 nucleotides are TGTGCCAGCAGCGTCCAGGGATCAACTAATGAAAAACTGTTTTTT. The chain uses TRBV7-2 and TRBJ1-4, with a tentative D call TRBD1 (5 bases). V gave up 5 bases and J gave up 0 bases, with 10 bases separating them. The length of the CDR3 is 15 residues. The germline CDR1 and CDR2 sequences are SGHTA and FQGNSA.

This chain links TRBV6-6 with TRBJ1-2; D possibly corresponds to TRBD1 (6 bases). CDR1 is MNHNY, CDR2 SVGAGI, per germline (reference sequence). V dropped 6 bases and J dropped 2 bases, with 13 bases sitting between them. There are 14 residues in the CDR3. CDR3 DNA sequence: TGTGCCAGCAGACAACAGGGCCTCAACTATGGCTACACCTTC. This codes for CASRQQGLNYGYTF.

The chain is built from TRBV5-6 and TRBJ1-6, with D possibly being TRBD1 (6 bases). V was cut by 0 bases and J by 3 bases, with 13 bases left in between. The CDR3 has 17 amino acids. Germline CDR1 and CDR2: SGHDT and YYEEEE. CDR3 DNA: TGTGCCAGCAGCTTGGAGAGGACAGCCTTCTATAATTCACCCCTCCACTTT. It encodes CASSLERTAFYNSPLHF.

CDR3 coding DNA: TGCGCCAGCAGCGTGGGAGGGACTAGCGGGGCGGCAGGAGAGACCCAGTACTTC. As protein: CASSVGGTSGAAGETQYF. V gene TRBV5-1 combines with J gene TRBJ2-5, with TRBD2 identical over 13 bases. Germline CDR1 is SGHRS and CDR2 is YFSETQ. The CDR3 has 18 residues. J lost 4 bases, V lost 4 bases, and 13 bases had no gene match.

The rearrangement links TRBV14 to TRBJ2-7; the D is unclear. Germline CDR1 is SGHDN and CDR2 is FVKESK. The V end lost 3 bases, the J end lost 3 bases, and 9 bases lay between the germline ends. The CDR3 contains 13 residues. CDR3 residues: CASSHQHGYEQYF. CDR3 nucleotide sequence: TGTGCCAGCAGCCACCAACATGGCTACGAGCAGTACTTC.

In regard to this clone: The same CDR3 is also encoded by other DNA sequences in this sample. The rearrangement uses TRBV19 and TRBJ1-1; D uncertain. V lost 1 base and J 2 bases, leaving 5 bases between the germline ends. The CDR3 sequence is 13 residues long. Germline lookup yields CDR1 LNHDA and CDR2 SQIVND (reference sequence). The CDR3 DNA reads TGTGCCAGTAGTATAGGAGTTAACACTGAAGCTTTCTTT. Translated, it gives CASSIGVNTEAFF.

This chain joins TRBV19 and TRBJ2-7, with 8 bases aligning to TRBD1. The V gene end was trimmed by 5 bases and the J gene end by 0 bases; junction bases not matched to a gene: 6. The CDR3 runs to 15 residues. The V gene's germline CDR1 is LNHDA and CDR2 SQIVND (reference sequence). The CDR3 protein is CASSSGQGHSYEQYF. The CDR3 DNA is TGTGCCAGTAGTTCTGGACAGGGACACTCCTACGAGCAGTACTTC.

The chain recombines TRBV3-1 (or the pseudogene TRBV3-2) with TRBJ1-1, with TRBD1 as a possible D gene (6 bases). Germline lookup yields CDR1 LGHDT and CDR2 YNNKEL (reference sequence). Between the trimmed V and J ends, which lost 3 bases and 1 base, there was a span of 9 bases. The CDR3 is 14 amino acids. Written as DNA, the CDR3 is TGTGCCAGCAGCCAGTCCAGGGGGAACACTGAAGCTTTCTTT. Translation: CASSQSRGNTEAFF.